The 30 T cell receptor beta chains below were found in one sample sequenced in a study of cytomegalovirus exposure and HLA in healthy donors. Primers included in the PCR were 60 Vbeta and 13 Jbeta primers. Data came from immunoSEQ multiplex PCR; TCRdb stores just in-frame clones and leaves some out. The sample lists about 130,000 clones; approximately 8.8% were seen once. Sequencing was done on a sample of PBMCs. Every receptor here comes from a man in his forties or fifties in good health and CMV-seronegative.

This clone was seen a handful of times. CDR3 nucleotide sequence: TGTGCAACCTCAGGGGGGTCCTACAATGAGCAGTTCTTC. The encoded protein is CATSGGSYNEQFF. The chain couples TRBV19 to TRBJ2-1; a weak D match, TRBD1 (7 bases). There are 13 residues in the CDR3. CDR1 and CDR2 (germline): LNHDA, SQIVND (reference sequence). Drawing the rest from reference TRBV19 and TRBJ2-1, the complete variable domain is DGGITQSPKYLFRKEGQNVTLSCEQNLNHDAMYWYRQDPGQGLRLIYYSQIVNDFQKGDIAEGYSVSREKKESFPLTVTSAQKNPTAFYLCATSGGSYNEQFFGPGTRLTVL.

J is TRBJ2-7 and V is TRBV2; D is ambiguous. Germline V gene data show CDR1 as SNHLY and CDR2 as FYNNEI. The V end lost 5 bases, the J end lost 3 bases, and 8 bases lay between the germline ends. The CDR3 is 12 amino acids. The CDR3 DNA follows: TGTGCCAGCAGTCAAAACAACTACGAGCAGTACTTC. It translates to CASSQNNYEQYF.

This clone was seen a few times. The V and J genes are TRBV19 and TRBJ1-1; D might be TRBD1 (5 bases). The CDR3 spans 12 residues. CDR1 and CDR2 (germline): LNHDA, SQIVND (reference sequence). V shed 9 bases and J shed 1 base, with 9 bases lying between them. CDR3 DNA sequence: TGTGCCAGCCTTGACAGGAACACTGAAGCTTTCTTT. This sequence encodes CASLDRNTEAFF.

This chain's CDR3 is CAWSRGGLYNEQFF. As DNA, the CDR3 is TGTGCCTGGAGTCGGGGGGGCCTCTACAATGAGCAGTTCTTC. V gene TRBV30 combines with J gene TRBJ2-1; 8 bases line up with TRBD2. From germline, CDR1 is GTSNPN and CDR2 SVGIG (reference sequence). The CDR3 runs to 14 residues. V gave up 2 bases and J gave up 3 bases; unmatched junction bases: 3.

This sequence joins TRBV11-2 and TRBJ2-7; 9 positions match TRBD1. The CDR3 runs 16 residues. In germline, CDR1 is SGHAT, CDR2 FQNNGV. J gave up 0 bases and V 1 base, and 4 bases lay outside the gene matches. The CDR3 coding sequence is TGTGCCAGCAGCTTAGTCGTGACAGGGGGCTCCTACGAGCAGTACTTC. Translated, it gives CASSLVVTGGSYEQYF.

This clone was counted only a few times. The chain combines TRBV13 with TRBJ2-1; the match to TRBD1 covers 9 bases. The ends lost 4 bases at V and 1 base at J; junction bases unmatched: 11. This CDR3 spans 18 amino acids. Germline V gene sequence: CDR1 PRHDT, CDR2 FYEKMQ (reference sequence). The CDR3 loop is CASSSRDRAGGSYNEQFF. The CDR3 DNA follows: TGTGCCAGCAGCTCCCGGGACAGGGCTGGCGGTTCCTACAATGAGCAGTTCTTC. The entire variable domain, with the rest obtained from reference TRBV13 and TRBJ2-1, is as follows: AAGVIQSPRHLIKEKRETATLKCYPIPRHDTVYWYQQGPGQDPQFLISFYEKMQSDKGSIPDRFSAQQFSDYHSELNMSSLELGDSALYFCASSSRDRAGGSYNEQFFGPGTRLTVL.

The chain recombines TRBV4-3 with TRBJ2-3, with 8 positions matching TRBD2. CDR1 and CDR2 from the germline V gene are LGHNA and YSLEER. With V trimmed by 3 bases and J by 2 bases, 4 bases remained unmatched. The CDR3 sequence is 15 residues long. The CDR3 bases are TGCGCCAGCAGCCATTACGGGGGGGTCACAGATACGCAGTATTTT. It yields the protein CASSHYGGVTDTQYF.

A few counts support this clone. V gene TRBV7-3 combines with J gene TRBJ2-2; a weak D match, TRBD2 (6 bases). Germline CDR1 reads SGHTA; CDR2 reads FQGTGA. Trimming took 5 bases from V and 3 from J, leaving 10 bases between them. The CDR3 runs 14 residues. CDR3 in amino acids: CASSPPGDTGELFF. The CDR3 DNA is TGTGCCAGCAGCCCACCGGGAGACACCGGGGAGCTGTTTTTT.

This clone was counted a few times. This chain joins TRBV7-6 and TRBJ2-3, with a possible D match to TRBD1 (5 bases). The length of the CDR3 is 13 residues. Germline V gene lookup returns CDR1 SGHVS and CDR2 FNYEAQ. Trimming left V 5 bases short and J 7 bases short, with 13 bases between. CDR3 sequence (DNA): TGTGCCAGCAGCCGCAGGGCGAGAAATACGCAGTATTTT. Protein sequence: CASSRRARNTQYF.

This clone turned up a few times. The chain recombines TRBV7-6 with TRBJ1-1, with a weak D call TRBD1 (5 bases). The germline CDR1 and CDR2 sequences are SGHVS and FNYEAQ. With 5 bases removed from V and 0 bases from J, the gap between germline ends came to 10 bases. The CDR3 is 14 residues long. The chain's CDR3 is CASSGREMNTEAFF. CDR3 coding DNA: TGTGCCAGCAGCGGCAGGGAAATGAACACTGAAGCTTTCTTT.

This clone was seen a handful of times. The sample contains more than one DNA sequence encoding this CDR3. The V and J genes are TRBV19 and TRBJ1-1; 7 bases align to TRBD1. Germline trimming cut 5 bases from V and 2 bases from J; bases unmatched to any gene: 5. This CDR3 contains 14 residues. CDR1 LNHDA and CDR2 SQIVND come from the germline V gene (reference sequence). The CDR3 protein is CASSPGTANTEAFF. The CDR3 nucleotides read TGTGCCAGTAGTCCTGGGACAGCAAACACTGAAGCTTTCTTT.

This clone was seen only a few times. The chain employs TRBV19 and TRBJ1-3, with D perhaps TRBD1 (6 bases). Trimming cost V 7 bases and J 3 bases, with 13 bases left between them. The length of the CDR3 is 14 residues. Germline CDR1 is LNHDA and CDR2 is SQIVND (reference sequence). The CDR3 is CASTNTGRGNTIYF. The CDR3 nucleotides are TGTGCCAGTACCAACACAGGGCGTGGAAACACCATATATTTT.

The genes are TRBV4-1 and TRBJ2-7; D ambiguous. With 0 bases removed from V and 6 bases from J, the gap between germline ends came to 12 bases. Germline CDR1 reads MGHRA; CDR2 reads YSYEKL. This CDR3 region has 14 residues. For the CDR3, the DNA is TGCGCCAGCAGCCAAGATCCCCTTTCGGGCGAGCAGTACTTC. It translates to CASSQDPLSGEQYF.

This clone turned up a few times. The chain is built from TRBV19 and TRBJ2-5, with D possibly being TRBD2 (5 bases). The CDR3 is 16 residues long. V was clipped by 5 bases and J by 2 bases, with 18 bases between them. Germline lookup yields CDR1 LNHDA and CDR2 SQIVND (reference sequence). CDR3 amino acids: CASSSTIPTLQETQYF. The DNA of the CDR3 is TGTGCCAGTAGTTCGACTATTCCTACATTGCAAGAGACCCAGTACTTC.

V usage is TRBV5-1 and J usage is TRBJ2-7; 10 bases are shared with TRBD1. CDR3 length equals 13 residues. The ends lost 4 bases at V and 4 bases at J; junction bases unmatched: 2. Germline V CDR1 and CDR2: SGHRS, YFSETQ. CDR3: CASSGTGEYEQYF. CDR3 nucleotide sequence: TGCGCCAGCAGCGGGACAGGGGAGTACGAGCAGTACTTC.

The chain employs TRBV10-3 and TRBJ2-1, with 9 bases aligning to TRBD1. This CDR3 region has 13 residues. Per germline, CDR1 ENHRY and CDR2 SYGVKD. J was trimmed by 4 bases and V by 7 bases; bases with no gene match: 2. CDR3 region: CAIMGQGYNEQFF. DNA of the CDR3: TGTGCCATCATGGGACAGGGTTACAATGAGCAGTTCTTC.

The chain recombines TRBV12-5 with TRBJ2-5; 7 nucleotides agree with TRBD1. Germline V lookup: CDR1 LGHNT, CDR2 FRNRAP. The CDR3 spans 11 residues. The ends lost 6 bases at V and 14 bases at J; junction bases unmatched: 9. CDR3 DNA: TGTGCTAGTGGCCCCGGGACAGCGTCCTACTTC. This translates into CASGPGTASYF.

In this sample, this clone turned up a few times. The chain recombines TRBV19 with TRBJ2-7; 9 nucleotides agree with TRBD1. The CDR3 runs 15 residues. Trimming took 5 bases from V and 2 from J; bases not matched to a gene: 7. The germline gives CDR1 LNHDA, CDR2 SQIVND (reference sequence). The CDR3 region is CASSEGQGDPYEQYF. In DNA form, the CDR3 reads TGTGCCAGTAGTGAGGGACAGGGTGACCCCTACGAGCAGTACTTC.

The rearrangement uses TRBV5-4 and TRBJ1-2, with D tentatively TRBD1 (5 bases). Trimming cost V 3 bases and J 4 bases, with 13 bases left between them. Per germline, CDR1 SGHNT and CDR2 YYREEE (reference sequence). This CDR3 comprises 14 residues. CDR3 amino acids: CASSSGGGFYGYTF. CDR3 DNA: TGTGCCAGCAGCTCGGGCGGGGGGTTCTATGGCTACACCTTC. Full variable domain (rest looked up from reference TRBV5-4 and TRBJ1-2): ETGVTQSPTHLIKTRGQQVTLRCSSQSGHNTVSWYQQALGQGPQFIFQYYREEENGRGNFPPRFSGLQFPNYSSELNVNALELDDSALYLCASSSGGGFYGYTFGSGTRLTVV.

The chain employs TRBV6-6 and TRBJ1-1, with D unresolved. Germline CDR1 MNHNY, CDR2 SVGAGI (reference sequence). Trimming removed 2 bases from V and 3 bases from J, with 13 bases in between. This CDR3 comprises 15 residues. The CDR3 sequence: CASSYRGSSYTEAFF. CDR3 bases: TGTGCCAGCAGTTACCGGGGTAGTTCTTACACTGAAGCTTTCTTT.

The chain combines TRBV28 with TRBJ1-5; TRBD1 might be the D (5 bases). Germline assignment: CDR1 MDHEN and CDR2 SYDVKM. Trimming removed 1 base at V and 3 bases at J, with 16 bases between. CDR3 size: 17 residues. CDR3 sequence (DNA): TGTGCCAGCAGTTTATATGAAGACAGAGAAAACAATCAGCCCCAGCATTTT. Its translation is CASSLYEDRENNQPQHF.

The chain combines TRBV6-4 with TRBJ2-2, with 9 bases fitting TRBD2. The CDR3 is 16 residues long. V was pared by 4 bases and J by 0 bases, with 3 bases of the junction left unmatched. Germline V gene sequence: CDR1 MRHNA, CDR2 SNTAGT. The CDR3 bases are TGTGCCAGCAGTGTACTAGCGGGCGCGAACACCGGGGAGCTGTTTTTT. This codes for CASSVLAGANTGELFF.

The rearrangement links TRBV7-2 to TRBJ2-1, with D uncertain. This CDR3 region has 13 residues. The germline gives CDR1 SGHTA, CDR2 FQGNSA. The V end lost 1 base, the J end lost 14 bases, and 15 bases lay between the germline ends. For the CDR3, the DNA is TGTGCCAGCAGCTTAGGTGGTCGTGCGGAGAAGTTCTTC. It is translated as CASSLGGRAEKFF.

The rearrangement joins TRBV7-2 to TRBJ2-1; TRBD1 matches at 8 bases. Losses at the gene ends were 5 bases for V and 6 bases for J; bases not matched to a gene: 9. The CDR3 runs to 15 residues. Per germline, CDR1 SGHTA and CDR2 FQGNSA. The CDR3 DNA sequence: TGTGCCAGCAGCCCCGACTTGACAGGGGTCAATGAGCAGTTCTTC. Its protein product is CASSPDLTGVNEQFF.

This clone occurred a few times. The chain uses TRBV7-2 and TRBJ1-2; D perhaps matches TRBD1 (5 bases). The CDR3 is 13 residues long. Deletions cut 5 bases from V and 4 bases from J, with 11 bases between. Germline values: CDR1 SGHTA, CDR2 FQGNSA. CDR3 DNA sequence: TGTGCCAGCAGCACCGACAGTTTCTATGGCTACACCTTC. Translated, it gives CASSTDSFYGYTF.

This sequence joins TRBV9 and TRBJ2-5; possibly TRBD2 for D (7 bases). Trimming took off 0 bases at V and 2 bases at J, with 11 bases between the two ends. This CDR3 spans 15 amino acids. Germline V CDR1 and CDR2: SGDLS, YYNGEE. The CDR3 DNA reads as TGTGCCAGCAGCGTAGGCGGGGGCCTACAAGAGACCCAGTACTTC. It yields the protein CASSVGGGLQETQYF.

The chain joins TRBV11-3 to TRBJ1-1; perhaps TRBD1 as D (6 bases). The CDR3 totals 16 residues. The germline gives CDR1 SGHNT, CDR2 YENEEA. The V gene lost 1 base and the J gene lost 1 base, with 13 bases spanning the gap. CDR3 residues: CASSLGGRGENTEAFF. The CDR3 nucleotides read TGTGCCAGCAGCTTAGGGGGCAGGGGTGAGAACACTGAAGCTTTCTTT.

The gene calls are TRBV7-6 and TRBJ2-3, with 7 bases identical to TRBD2. V shed 0 bases and J 7 bases; nucleotides not matched to a gene: 4. The germline gives CDR1 SGHVS, CDR2 FNYEAQ. CDR3 length: 14 amino acids. For the CDR3, the DNA is TGTGCCAGCAGCTTAGCGGGAGGGGATTATACGCAGTATTTT. Translation: CASSLAGGDYTQYF.

This clone was recorded a few times. J is TRBJ2-3 and V is TRBV6-4; 9 nucleotides match TRBD2. CDR1 and CDR2 (germline): MRHNA, SNTAGT. V dropped 6 bases and J dropped 2; count of bases not matched to a gene: 6. This CDR3 is built from 15 residues. CDR3 loop: CASSETSGPTDTQYF. For the CDR3, the DNA is TGTGCCAGCAGCGAGACTAGCGGTCCCACAGATACGCAGTATTTT.

Written as DNA, the CDR3 is TGTGCCAGCAGTTACGGACAGGGTGGTGGCTACACCTTC. The encoded protein is CASSYGQGGGYTF. The chain recombines TRBV27 with TRBJ1-2; the match to TRBD1 covers 8 bases. After removal of 4 bases from V and 7 bases from J, the junction contained 5 bases not matched to a gene. CDR1 and CDR2 from the germline V gene are MNHEY and SMNVEV (reference sequence). This CDR3 region has 13 residues.